The clone carrying this T cell receptor beta chain has a count of ten or more. This sample was included in a study of identical twins. MiXCR, run by TCRdb on the 5' RACE reads, gives a single entry per CDR3 protein. Found here are 400,000 or so distinct CDR3 sequences, roughly 9% of them singletons; the top ten hold 8% to 9.5%. CDR1 is SQVTM and CDR2 is ANQGSEA in the germline V gene. This CDR3 has 13 amino acids. Deletions cut 5 bases from V and 4 bases from J, with 14 bases between. The sequence derives from a woman aged 50 to 60 in good health. This rearrangement joins TRBV29-1 to TRBJ2-5; a weak D match, TRBD1 (6 bases). The material sequenced was naive T cells sorted from blood. The CDR3 region is CSVTGNWGETQYF. The CDR3, as DNA: TGCAGCGTTACAGGGAACTGGGGAGAGACCCAGTACTTC.